A single sample gave rise to the 13 T cell receptor beta chains below, sequenced in a study of Ad26.COV2.S vaccination and SARS-CoV-2 variants. Clones were read by immunoSEQ multiplex PCR, and TCRdb kept only the in-frame ones, dropping some. In the table there are about 180,000 clones, around 90% of which are singletons. Sequencing was performed on peripheral blood, taken after recovery from COVID-19. The source is a human donor who had recovered from COVID-19.

The chain has TRBV28 and TRBJ1-4; D perhaps matches TRBD1 (5 bases). V lost 5 bases and J lost 0, with 13 bases in between. This CDR3 is built from 16 residues. CDR1 and CDR2 from the germline V gene are MDHEN and SYDVKM. The CDR3 DNA sequence: TGTGCCAGCAGTCCACAGGTCCCTCCAACTAATGAAAAACTGTTTTTT. It encodes CASSPQVPPTNEKLFF.

The V and J genes are TRBV9 and TRBJ2-5; TRBD1 agrees at 7 bases. The CDR3 loop spans 14 amino acids. With 0 bases clipped from V and 7 bases from J, the junction kept 6 bases outside the gene matches. The germline gives CDR1 SGDLS, CDR2 YYNGEE. The CDR3, as DNA: TGTGCCAGCAGCGTAGGAGGCAGGGGGACGACCCAGTACTTC. Its protein product is CASSVGGRGTTQYF.

The rearrangement links TRBV20-1 to TRBJ1-4; D may be TRBD1 (5 bases). Between the trimmed V and J ends, which lost 3 bases and 11 bases, there was a span of 13 bases. Looked up from germline, CDR1 is DFQATT and CDR2 is SNEGSKA (reference sequence). CDR3 length: 12 residues. Written as DNA, the CDR3 is TGCAGTGCTAGTCCCCCGGAGGGGAAACTGTTTTTT. This gives the protein CSASPPEGKLFF.

The CDR3 loop reads CASSLGASNEKLFF. The CDR3 DNA reads as TGTGCCAGCAGCTTGGGGGCATCTAATGAAAAACTGTTTTTT. This chain uses TRBV5-4 with TRBJ1-4; D not certain. Germline CDR1 is SGHNT and CDR2 is YYREEE (reference sequence). Trimming removed 0 bases from V and 3 bases from J, with 6 bases in between. CDR3 length: 14 residues.

The chain combines TRBV12-3 or TRBV12-4 with TRBJ1-2; D gene uncertain. This CDR3 spans 13 amino acids. Trimming removed 5 bases from V and 4 bases from J, with 11 bases in between. CDR3 region: CASSLGLSYGYTF. The CDR3 nucleotides are TGTGCCAGCAGTCTAGGGTTGAGCTATGGCTACACCTTC.

The CDR3: CASSLGSSGGNEQFF. The CDR3 DNA is TGCGCCAGCAGCTTGGGGTCTAGCGGGGGGAATGAGCAGTTCTTC. The V call is TRBV5-1, the J call TRBJ2-1; 11 positions match TRBD2. V shed 0 bases and J 7 bases; nucleotides not matched to a gene: 3. The V gene's germline CDR1 is SGHRS and CDR2 YFSETQ. The CDR3 has 15 amino acids. Combining the CDR3 with reference TRBV5-1 and TRBJ2-1 gives the whole variable domain KAGVTQTPRYLIKTRGQQVTLSCSPISGHRSVSWYQQTPGQGLQFLFEYFSETQRNKGNFPGRFSGRQFSNSRSEMNVSTLELGDSALYLCASSLGSSGGNEQFFGPGTRLTVL.

The genes are TRBV25-1 and TRBJ1-2, with a tentative D call TRBD1 (6 bases). Germline CDR1 and CDR2: MGHDK and SYGVNS. The CDR3 is 14 residues long. V was shortened by 6 bases and J by 3 bases, with 14 bases between the two germline ends. CDR3: CASRTQQGHYGYTF. The CDR3 bases are TGTGCCAGCAGGACGCAACAGGGTCACTATGGCTACACCTTC.

J is TRBJ2-7 and V is TRBV3-1 (or the pseudogene TRBV3-2); 9 bases agree with TRBD2. CDR1 is LGHDT, CDR2 YNNKEL, per germline (reference sequence). This CDR3 is built from 14 residues. With 4 bases clipped from V and 5 bases from J, the junction kept 6 bases outside the gene matches. The CDR3 loop reads CASSLTPSGDEQYF. As DNA, the CDR3 is TGTGCCAGCAGCCTAACCCCTAGCGGGGACGAGCAGTACTTC.

The chain uses TRBV19 and TRBJ2-5; tentative D call: TRBD2 (8 bases). The CDR3 has 15 residues. Trimming shortened V by 6 bases and J by 4 bases, and 18 bases separated the two germline ends. The germline V gene has CDR1 LNHDA and CDR2 SQIVND (reference sequence). CDR3 nucleotide sequence: TGTGCCAGTAGCACGGGAGGGGGCATAGGAGAGACCCAGTACTTC. As protein: CASSTGGGIGETQYF.

The rearrangement uses TRBV7-3 and TRBJ2-1; TRBD2 aligns across 10 bases. Germline CDR1 and CDR2: SGHTA and FQGTGA. This CDR3 spans 15 amino acids. The V and J ends lost 5 bases and 7 bases, in that order; junction bases with no gene match: 8. Here the CDR3 DNA reads TGTGCCAGCAGCCCCGGGACTAGCGAGAGAAATGAGCAGTTCTTC. Residues: CASSPGTSERNEQFF.

V gene TRBV27 combines with J gene TRBJ2-1; D possibly corresponds to TRBD1 (6 bases). The CDR3 has 14 residues. V was trimmed by 7 bases and J by 3 bases, leaving 13 bases between them. Germline V lookup: CDR1 MNHEY, CDR2 SMNVEV (reference sequence). The DNA of the CDR3 is TGTGCCAGCAAGGTTGTGGACAGCTACAATGAGCAGTTCTTC. Translation gives CASKVVDSYNEQFF.

V and J are TRBV7-9 and TRBJ2-1; unclear D gene. Trimming left V 1 base short and J 8 bases short, with 12 bases between. This CDR3 has 14 residues. CDR1 is SEHNR and CDR2 is FQNEAQ in the germline V gene (reference sequence). CDR3 DNA: TGTGCCAGCAGCTTAGTTGTGGGCTTCGATGAGCAGTTCTTC. This sequence encodes CASSLVVGFDEQFF.

This rearrangement joins TRBV19 to TRBJ2-2; 11 nucleotides align to TRBD2. From germline, CDR1 is LNHDA and CDR2 SQIVND (reference sequence). The CDR3 loop spans 18 amino acids. V was pared by 1 base and J by 4 bases, with 8 bases of the junction left unmatched. The CDR3 nucleotides are TGTGCCAGTAGTATAGTGCTAGCGGGGGGAAGGAGCACCGGGGAGCTGTTTTTT. It specifies CASSIVLAGGRSTGELFF.